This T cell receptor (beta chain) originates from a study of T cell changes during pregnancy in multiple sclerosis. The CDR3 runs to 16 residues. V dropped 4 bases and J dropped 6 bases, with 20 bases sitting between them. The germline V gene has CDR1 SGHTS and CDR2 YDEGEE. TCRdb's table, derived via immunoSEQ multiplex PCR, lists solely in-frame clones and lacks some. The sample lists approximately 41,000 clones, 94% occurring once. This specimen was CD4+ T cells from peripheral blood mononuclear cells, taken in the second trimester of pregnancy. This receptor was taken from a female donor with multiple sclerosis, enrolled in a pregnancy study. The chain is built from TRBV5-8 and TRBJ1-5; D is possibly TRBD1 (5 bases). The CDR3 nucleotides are TGTGCCAGCAGCCCCGGACGGGGGAGGGATGTTCAGCCCCAGCATTTT. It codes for CASSPGRGRDVQPQHF.